This T cell receptor (beta chain) is drawn from a study of molecular identifiers for immune sequencing clone quantification. Study outcomes and limitations: Spiked Jurkat TCR RNA equal to one cell could reportedly be picked out among 850,000 to 1,000,000 naive cells. In naive cells, under 1% of molecules belonged to clones above 20 RNA copies, against over 97% in effector cells.

Naive CD8 T cells were FACS-sorted by CD8+CD4-CCR7+CD45RA+ markers. This clonotype showed up many times. Its matching antigen is unknown. TCRdb reprocessed the PCR reads with MiXCR, giving one entry per CDR3 protein. Here the sample spans about 640,000 distinct CDR3 sequences, just under 20% being singletons. The length of the CDR3 is 16 residues. The germline V and J ends were trimmed by 3 bases and 0 bases, with 10 bases remaining between them. Germline CDR1 reads SGDLS; CDR2 reads YYNGEE. This clonotype was obtained from a human donor in good health. Some libraries in this study had Jurkat cell RNA spiked in. This chain joins TRBV9 and TRBJ1-6, with a possible D match to TRBD1 (5 bases). The sequenced sample was naive CD8+ T cells from blood, with Jurkat cell RNA spiked in. As for subset: FACS-sorted CD8+CD4-CCR7+CD45RA+ naive T cells. The CDR3 region has the DNA TGTGCCAGCAGCGCCAGGGATCGCTCCTATAATTCACCCCTCCACTTT. Amino acid sequence: CASSARDRSYNSPLHF.